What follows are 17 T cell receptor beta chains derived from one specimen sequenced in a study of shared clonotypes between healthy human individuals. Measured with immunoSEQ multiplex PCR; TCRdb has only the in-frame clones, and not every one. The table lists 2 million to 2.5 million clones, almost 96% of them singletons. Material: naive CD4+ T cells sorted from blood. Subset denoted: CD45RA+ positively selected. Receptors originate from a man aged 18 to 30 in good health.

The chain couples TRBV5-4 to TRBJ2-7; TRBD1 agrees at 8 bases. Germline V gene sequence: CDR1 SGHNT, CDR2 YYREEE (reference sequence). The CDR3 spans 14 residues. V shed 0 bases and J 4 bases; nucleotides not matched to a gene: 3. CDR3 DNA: TGTGCCAGCAGCTTGGTGGGACAGGAGTACGAGCAGTACTTC. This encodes CASSLVGQEYEQYF.

CDR3 nucleotide sequence: TGTGCCACCAGCGGATGGGAGGGGCTAGATACGCAGTATTTT. It codes for CATSGWEGLDTQYF. The chain employs TRBV15 and TRBJ2-3, with 7 positions matching TRBD2. The J segment lost 5 bases and the V segment lost 5 bases, leaving 7 bases of the junction unmatched. This CDR3 is built from 14 residues. Germline CDR1 reads LNHNV; CDR2 reads YYDKDF (reference sequence).

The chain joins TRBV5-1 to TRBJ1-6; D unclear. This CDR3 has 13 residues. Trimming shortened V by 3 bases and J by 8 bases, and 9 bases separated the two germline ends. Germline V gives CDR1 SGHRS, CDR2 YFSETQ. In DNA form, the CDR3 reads TGCGCCAGCAGCTGGACCCAGGATTCACCCCTCCACTTT. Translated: CASSWTQDSPLHF.

The CDR3 spells CASRNPGQGRNEQFF. The CDR3 bases are TGTGCCAGCAGGAACCCGGGACAGGGGAGGAATGAGCAGTTCTTC. The chain joins TRBV6-1 to TRBJ2-1, with 10 bases that match TRBD1. The CDR3 covers 15 residues. Germline V gene lookup returns CDR1 MNHNS and CDR2 SASEGT. After removal of 6 bases from V and 7 bases from J, the junction contained 9 bases not matched to a gene.

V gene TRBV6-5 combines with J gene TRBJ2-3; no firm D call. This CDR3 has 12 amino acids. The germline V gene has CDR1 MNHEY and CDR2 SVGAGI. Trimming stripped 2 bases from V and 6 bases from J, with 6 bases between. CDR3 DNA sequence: TGTGCCAGCAGTTACCTCTACGATACGCAGTATTTT. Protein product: CASSYLYDTQYF.

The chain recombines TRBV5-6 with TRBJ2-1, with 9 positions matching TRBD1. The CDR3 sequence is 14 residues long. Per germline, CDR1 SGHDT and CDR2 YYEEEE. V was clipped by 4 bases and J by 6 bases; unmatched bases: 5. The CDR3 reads CASSRDRVGNEQFF. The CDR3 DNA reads TGTGCCAGCAGCCGGGACAGGGTTGGCAATGAGCAGTTCTTC.

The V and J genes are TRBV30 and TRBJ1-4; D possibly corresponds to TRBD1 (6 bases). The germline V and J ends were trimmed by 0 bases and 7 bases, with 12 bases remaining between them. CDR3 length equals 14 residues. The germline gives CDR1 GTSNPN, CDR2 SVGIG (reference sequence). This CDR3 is CAWSVGGGSEKLFF. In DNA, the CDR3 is TGTGCCTGGAGTGTAGGCGGGGGCTCTGAAAAACTGTTTTTT. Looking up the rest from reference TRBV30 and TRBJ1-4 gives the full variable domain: SQTIHQWPATLVQPVGSPLSLECTVEGTSNPNLYWYRQAAGRGLQLLFYSVGIGQISSEVPQNLSASRPQDRQFILSSKKLLLSDSGFYLCAWSVGGGSEKLFFGSGTQLSVL.

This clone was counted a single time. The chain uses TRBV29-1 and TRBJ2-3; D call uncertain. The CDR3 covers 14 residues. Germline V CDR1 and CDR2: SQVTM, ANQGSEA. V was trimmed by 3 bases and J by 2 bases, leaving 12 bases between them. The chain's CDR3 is CSVEGLTNTDTQYF. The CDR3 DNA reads TGCAGCGTTGAGGGTCTGACAAACACAGATACGCAGTATTTT.

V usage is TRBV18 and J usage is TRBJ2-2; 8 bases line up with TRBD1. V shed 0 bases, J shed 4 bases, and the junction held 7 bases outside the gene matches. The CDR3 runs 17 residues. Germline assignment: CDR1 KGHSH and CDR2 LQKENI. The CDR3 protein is CASSPPGQGKSTGELFF. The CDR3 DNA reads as TGTGCCAGCTCACCACCCGGACAGGGAAAGAGCACCGGGGAGCTGTTTTTT.

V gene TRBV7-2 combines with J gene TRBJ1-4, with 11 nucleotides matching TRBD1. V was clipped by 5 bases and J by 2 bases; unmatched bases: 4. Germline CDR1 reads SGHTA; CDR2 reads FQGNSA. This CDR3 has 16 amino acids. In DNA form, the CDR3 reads TGTGCCAGCAGCCAGGACAGGGGGCTCACTAATGAAAAACTGTTTTTT. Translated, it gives CASSQDRGLTNEKLFF.

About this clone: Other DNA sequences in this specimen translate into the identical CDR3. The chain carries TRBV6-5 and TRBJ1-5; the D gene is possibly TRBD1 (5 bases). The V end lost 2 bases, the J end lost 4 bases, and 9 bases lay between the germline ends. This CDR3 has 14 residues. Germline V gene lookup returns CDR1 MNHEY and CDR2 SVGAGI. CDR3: CASSYGRDNQPQHF. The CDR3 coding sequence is TGTGCCAGCAGTTACGGCAGGGATAATCAGCCCCAGCATTTT.

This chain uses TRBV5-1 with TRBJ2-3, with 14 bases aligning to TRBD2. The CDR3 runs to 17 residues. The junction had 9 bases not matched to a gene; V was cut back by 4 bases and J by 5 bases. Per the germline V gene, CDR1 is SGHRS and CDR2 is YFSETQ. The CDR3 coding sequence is TGCGCCAGCAGCCCCTGGACTAGCGGGGGGCAGGGAGATACGCAGTATTTT. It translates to CASSPWTSGGQGDTQYF.

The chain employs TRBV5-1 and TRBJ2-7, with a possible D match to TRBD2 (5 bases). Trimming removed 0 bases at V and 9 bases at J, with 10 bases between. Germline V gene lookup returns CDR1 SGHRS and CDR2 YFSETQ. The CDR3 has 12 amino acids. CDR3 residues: CASSLGGPGQYF. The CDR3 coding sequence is TGCGCCAGCAGCTTGGGCGGGCCGGGGCAGTACTTC.

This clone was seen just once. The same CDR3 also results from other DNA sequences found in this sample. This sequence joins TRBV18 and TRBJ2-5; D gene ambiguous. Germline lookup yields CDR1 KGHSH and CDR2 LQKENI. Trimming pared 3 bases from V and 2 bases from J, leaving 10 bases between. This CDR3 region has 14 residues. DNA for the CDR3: TGTGCCAGCTCACCTACGGGCTTACAAGAGACCCAGTACTTC. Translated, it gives CASSPTGLQETQYF.

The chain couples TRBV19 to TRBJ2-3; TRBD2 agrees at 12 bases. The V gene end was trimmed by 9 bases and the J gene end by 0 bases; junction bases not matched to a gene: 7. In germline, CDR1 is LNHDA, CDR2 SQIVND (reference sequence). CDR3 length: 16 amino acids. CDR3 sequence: CASALAGGPSTDTQYF. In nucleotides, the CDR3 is TGTGCCAGCGCACTAGCGGGGGGCCCTAGCACAGATACGCAGTATTTT. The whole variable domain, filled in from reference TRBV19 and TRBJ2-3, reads DGGITQSPKYLFRKEGQNVTLSCEQNLNHDAMYWYRQDPGQGLRLIYYSQIVNDFQKGDIAEGYSVSREKKESFPLTVTSAQKNPTAFYLCASALAGGPSTDTQYFGPGTRLTVL.

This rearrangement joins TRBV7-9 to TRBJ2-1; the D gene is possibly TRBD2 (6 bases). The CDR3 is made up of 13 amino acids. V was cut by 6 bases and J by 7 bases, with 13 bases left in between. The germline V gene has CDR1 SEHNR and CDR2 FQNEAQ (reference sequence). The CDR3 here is CASRHLGGNEQFF. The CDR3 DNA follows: TGTGCCAGCAGACACTTAGGAGGGAATGAGCAGTTCTTC.

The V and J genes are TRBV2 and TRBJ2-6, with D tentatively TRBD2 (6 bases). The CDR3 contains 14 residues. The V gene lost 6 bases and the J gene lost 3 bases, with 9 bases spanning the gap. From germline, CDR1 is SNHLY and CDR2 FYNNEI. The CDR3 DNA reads TGTGCCAGCAGGGGGACTTTTGGGGCCAACGTCCTGACTTTC. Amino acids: CASRGTFGANVLTF.